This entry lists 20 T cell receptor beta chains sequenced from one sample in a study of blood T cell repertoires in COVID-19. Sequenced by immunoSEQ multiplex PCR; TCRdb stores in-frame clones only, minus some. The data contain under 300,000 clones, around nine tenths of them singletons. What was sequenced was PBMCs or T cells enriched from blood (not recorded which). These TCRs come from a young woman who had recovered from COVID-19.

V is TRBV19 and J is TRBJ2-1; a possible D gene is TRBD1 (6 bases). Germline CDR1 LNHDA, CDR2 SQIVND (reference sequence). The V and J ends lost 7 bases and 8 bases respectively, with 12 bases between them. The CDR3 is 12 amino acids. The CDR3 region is CASNTGYDEQFF. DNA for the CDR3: TGTGCCAGTAACACAGGGTACGATGAGCAGTTCTTC.

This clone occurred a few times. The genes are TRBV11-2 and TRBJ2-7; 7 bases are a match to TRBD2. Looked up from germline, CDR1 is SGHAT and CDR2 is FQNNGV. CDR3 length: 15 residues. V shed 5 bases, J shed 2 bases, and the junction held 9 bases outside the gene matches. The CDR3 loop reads CASSVGGESTYEQYF. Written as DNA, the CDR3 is TGTGCCAGCAGCGTGGGGGGGGAATCAACCTACGAGCAGTACTTC.

This CDR3 is CASSRLPGTGVLLNTGELFF. The CDR3 coding sequence is TGTGCCAGCAGCAGGTTACCCGGGACAGGGGTCTTGTTGAACACCGGGGAGCTGTTTTTT. The chain recombines TRBV21-1 with TRBJ2-2; the table calls TRBD1, which could not be checked here. TRBV21-1 is designated a pseudogene. The CDR3 is made up of 20 amino acids.

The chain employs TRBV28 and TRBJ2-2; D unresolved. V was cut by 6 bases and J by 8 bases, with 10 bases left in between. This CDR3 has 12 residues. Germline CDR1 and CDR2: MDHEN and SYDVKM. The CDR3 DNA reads TGTGCCAGCAGAAATGGTCGGGGGGAGCTGTTTTTT. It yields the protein CASRNGRGELFF.

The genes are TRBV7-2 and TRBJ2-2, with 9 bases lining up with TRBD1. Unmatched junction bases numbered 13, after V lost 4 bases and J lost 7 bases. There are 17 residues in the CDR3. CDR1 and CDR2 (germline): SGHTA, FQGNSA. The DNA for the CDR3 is TGTGCCAGCAGCTCCTTAGGAACAGGGGGCATTGTCGGGGAGCTGTTTTTT. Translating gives CASSSLGTGGIVGELFF.

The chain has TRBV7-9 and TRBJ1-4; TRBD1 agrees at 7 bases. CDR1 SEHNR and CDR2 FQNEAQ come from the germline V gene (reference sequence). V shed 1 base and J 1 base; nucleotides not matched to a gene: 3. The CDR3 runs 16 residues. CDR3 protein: CASSLDRGVTNEKLFF. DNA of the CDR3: TGTGCCAGCAGCTTAGACAGGGGAGTAACTAATGAAAAACTGTTTTTT. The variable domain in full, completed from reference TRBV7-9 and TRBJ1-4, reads DTGVSQNPRHKITKRGQNVTFRCDPISEHNRLYWYRQTLGQGPEFLTYFQNEAQLEKSRLLSDRFSAERPKGSFSTLEIQRTEQGDSAMYLCASSLDRGVTNEKLFFGSGTQLSVL.

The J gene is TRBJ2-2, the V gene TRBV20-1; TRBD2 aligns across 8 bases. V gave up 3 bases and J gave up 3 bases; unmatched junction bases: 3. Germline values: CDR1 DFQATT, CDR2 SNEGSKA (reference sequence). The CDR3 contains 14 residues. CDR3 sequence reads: CSASLSGDTGELFF. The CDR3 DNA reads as TGCAGTGCTAGTCTTAGCGGGGACACCGGGGAGCTGTTTTTT.

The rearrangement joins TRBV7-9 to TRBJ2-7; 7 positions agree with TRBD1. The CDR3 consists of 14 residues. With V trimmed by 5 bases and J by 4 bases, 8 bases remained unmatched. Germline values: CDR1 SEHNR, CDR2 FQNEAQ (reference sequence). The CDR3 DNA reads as TGTGCCAGCAGCACATCCGGGACAGCTTACGAGCAGTACTTC. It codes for CASSTSGTAYEQYF.

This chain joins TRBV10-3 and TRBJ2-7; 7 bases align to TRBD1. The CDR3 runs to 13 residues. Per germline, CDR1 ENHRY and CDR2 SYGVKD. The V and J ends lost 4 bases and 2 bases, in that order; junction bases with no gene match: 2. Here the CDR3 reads CAISGTGAYEQYF. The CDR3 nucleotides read TGTGCCATCAGTGGTACAGGGGCCTACGAGCAGTACTTC.

CDR3 residues: CAISAGHEQFF. The CDR3 nucleotides read TGTGCCATCAGTGCAGGGCATGAGCAGTTCTTC. The V and J genes are TRBV10-3 and TRBJ2-1; TRBD1 is a possible D gene (5 bases). The germline CDR1 and CDR2 sequences are ENHRY and SYGVKD. Trimming shortened V by 4 bases and J by 8 bases, and 6 bases separated the two germline ends. CDR3 size: 11 residues.

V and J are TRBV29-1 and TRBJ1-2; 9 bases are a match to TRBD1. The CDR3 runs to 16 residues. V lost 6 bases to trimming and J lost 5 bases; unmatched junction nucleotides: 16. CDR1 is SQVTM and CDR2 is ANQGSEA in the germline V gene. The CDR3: CSVHGQGNTGSYGYTF. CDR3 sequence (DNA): TGCAGCGTCCATGGACAGGGGAATACGGGATCTTATGGCTACACCTTC.

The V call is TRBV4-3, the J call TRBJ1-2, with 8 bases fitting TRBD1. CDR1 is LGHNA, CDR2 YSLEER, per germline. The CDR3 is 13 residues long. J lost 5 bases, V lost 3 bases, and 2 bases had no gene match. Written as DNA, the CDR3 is TGCGCCAGCAGCCAGGACAGGGTTTATGGCTACACCTTC. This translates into CASSQDRVYGYTF.

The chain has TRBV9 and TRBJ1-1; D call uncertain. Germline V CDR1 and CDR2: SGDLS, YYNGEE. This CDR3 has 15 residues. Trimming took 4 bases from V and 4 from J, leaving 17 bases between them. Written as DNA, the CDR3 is TGTGCCAGCAGCCGAACCGCTACCTCGGGCACTGAAGCTTTCTTT. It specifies CASSRTATSGTEAFF.

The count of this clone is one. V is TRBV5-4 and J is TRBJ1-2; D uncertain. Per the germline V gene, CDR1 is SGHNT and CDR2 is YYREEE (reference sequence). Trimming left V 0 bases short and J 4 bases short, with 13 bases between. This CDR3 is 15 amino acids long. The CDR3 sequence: CASSLVGRHLYGYTF. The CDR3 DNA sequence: TGTGCCAGCAGCTTGGTGGGCAGGCACCTCTATGGCTACACCTTC.

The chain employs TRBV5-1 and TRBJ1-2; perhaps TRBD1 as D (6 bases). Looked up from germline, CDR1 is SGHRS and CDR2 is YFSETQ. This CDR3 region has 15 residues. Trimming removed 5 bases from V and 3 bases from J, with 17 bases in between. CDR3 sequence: CASRPQGTRDYGYTF. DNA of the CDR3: TGCGCCAGCAGACCTCAGGGGACGAGGGACTATGGCTACACCTTC.

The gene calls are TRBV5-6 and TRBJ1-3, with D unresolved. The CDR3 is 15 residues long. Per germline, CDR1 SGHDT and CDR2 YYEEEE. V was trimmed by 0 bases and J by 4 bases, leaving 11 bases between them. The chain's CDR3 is CASSLEGETGNTIYF. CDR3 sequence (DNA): TGTGCCAGCAGCTTGGAGGGAGAAACAGGAAACACCATATATTTT.

CDR3 DNA sequence: TGTGCCAGCAGCTTTTCGACAGCAACTAATGAAAAACTGTTTTTT. Its protein product is CASSFSTATNEKLFF. V and J are TRBV5-8 and TRBJ1-4; a possible D gene is TRBD1 (5 bases). The germline gives CDR1 SGHTS, CDR2 YDEGEE. V lost 2 bases to trimming and J lost 0 bases, with 8 bases between them. This CDR3 contains 15 residues.

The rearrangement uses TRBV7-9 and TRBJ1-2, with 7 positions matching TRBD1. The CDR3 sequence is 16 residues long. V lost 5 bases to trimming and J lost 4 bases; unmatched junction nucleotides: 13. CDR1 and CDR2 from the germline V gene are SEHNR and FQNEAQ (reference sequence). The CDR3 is CASSPRDRERVYGYTF. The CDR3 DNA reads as TGTGCCAGCAGCCCGAGGGACAGAGAAAGGGTCTATGGCTACACCTTC.

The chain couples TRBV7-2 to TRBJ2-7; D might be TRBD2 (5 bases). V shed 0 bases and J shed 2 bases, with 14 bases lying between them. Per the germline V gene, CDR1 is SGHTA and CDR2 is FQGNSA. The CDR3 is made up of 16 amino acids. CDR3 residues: CASSLASSGFAYEQYF. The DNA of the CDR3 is TGTGCCAGCAGCTTAGCATCCTCGGGGTTTGCCTACGAGCAGTACTTC.

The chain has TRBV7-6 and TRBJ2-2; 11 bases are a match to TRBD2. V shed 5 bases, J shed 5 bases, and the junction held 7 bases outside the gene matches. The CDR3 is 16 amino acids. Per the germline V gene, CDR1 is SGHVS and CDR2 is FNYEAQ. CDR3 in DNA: TGTGCCAGCAGCCTGGGACTAGCGGAAACAACCGGGGAGCTGTTTTTT. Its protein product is CASSLGLAETTGELFF.